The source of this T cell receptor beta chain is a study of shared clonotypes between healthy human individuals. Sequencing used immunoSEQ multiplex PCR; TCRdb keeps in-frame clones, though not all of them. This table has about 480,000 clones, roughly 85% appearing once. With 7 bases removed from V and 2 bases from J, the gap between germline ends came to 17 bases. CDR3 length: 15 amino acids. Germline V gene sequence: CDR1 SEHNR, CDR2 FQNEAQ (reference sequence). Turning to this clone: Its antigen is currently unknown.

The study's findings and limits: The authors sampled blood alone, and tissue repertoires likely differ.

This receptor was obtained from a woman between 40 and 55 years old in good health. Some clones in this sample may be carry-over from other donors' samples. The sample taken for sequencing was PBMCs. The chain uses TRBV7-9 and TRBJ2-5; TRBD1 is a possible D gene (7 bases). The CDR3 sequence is CASTSTGDLQETQYF. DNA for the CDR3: TGTGCCAGCACCTCAACAGGGGACTTACAAGAGACCCAGTACTTC.